A single sample gave rise to the 2 T cell receptor beta chains below, sequenced in a study of T cell changes during pregnancy in multiple sclerosis. The table came from immunoSEQ multiplex PCR; TCRdb's copy has only in-frame clones and leaves some out. This table has 34,000 or so clones, approximately 91% appearing once. The specimen comprised peripheral blood, sampled in the second trimester of pregnancy. The receptors derive from a female donor in good health, enrolled as a control in a pregnancy study.

V is TRBV5-5 and J is TRBJ2-5, with D possibly matching TRBD1 (6 bases). The germline CDR1 and CDR2 sequences are SGHKS and YYEKEE (reference sequence). Trimming shortened V by 4 bases and J by 5 bases, and 12 bases separated the two germline ends. This CDR3 region has 13 residues. This CDR3 is CASSPQGWETQYF. The CDR3, as DNA: TGTGCCAGCAGCCCTCAGGGGTGGGAGACCCAGTACTTC.

The V call is TRBV6-6, the J call TRBJ2-1; 8 bases line up with TRBD1. V was clipped by 4 bases and J by 3 bases; unmatched bases: 5. CDR1 and CDR2 (germline): MNHNY, SVGAGI (reference sequence). The length of the CDR3 is 15 residues. Here the CDR3 reads CASSSPGQVYNEQFF. In DNA, the CDR3 is TGTGCCAGCAGTTCCCCGGGACAGGTCTACAATGAGCAGTTCTTC.